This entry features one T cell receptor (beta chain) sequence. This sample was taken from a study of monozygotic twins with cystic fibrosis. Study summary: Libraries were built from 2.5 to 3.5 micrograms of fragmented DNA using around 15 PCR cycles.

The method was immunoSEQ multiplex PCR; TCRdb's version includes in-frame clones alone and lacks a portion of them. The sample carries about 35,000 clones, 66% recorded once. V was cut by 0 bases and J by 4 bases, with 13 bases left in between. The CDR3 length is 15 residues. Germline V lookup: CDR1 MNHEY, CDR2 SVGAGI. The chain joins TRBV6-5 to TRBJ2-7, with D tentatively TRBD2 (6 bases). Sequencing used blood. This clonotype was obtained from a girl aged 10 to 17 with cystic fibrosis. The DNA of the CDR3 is TGTGCCAGCAGTTACTCGGGGGGTGGGCGATACGAGCAGTACTTC. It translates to CASSYSGGGRYEQYF.